Listed here are 13 T cell receptor beta chains from one sample, sequenced in a study of shared clonotypes between healthy human individuals. Some clones are missing from TCRdb's copy, which holds only in-frame ones; the method was immunoSEQ multiplex PCR. The sample lists about 2.1 million clones, 85% to 95% occurring once. Terminally differentiated effector memory CD45RA+ cells were left out of the naive CD8 fraction, which was CD45RO-negative and positively selected for CCR7. Sequenced: naive CD8+ T cells from PBMCs. The receptors originated from a man between 18 and 35 years old in good health. Some clones in this sample may be carry-over from other donors' samples.

The chain carries TRBV27 and TRBJ2-4; D is uncertain. Trimming left V 7 bases short and J 1 base short, with 17 bases between. The CDR3 totals 16 residues. Germline CDR1 is MNHEY and CDR2 is SMNVEV (reference sequence). Here the CDR3 reads CASTSIYLGAKNIQYF. The CDR3 bases are TGTGCCAGCACCAGCATCTATTTGGGCGCCAAAAACATTCAGTACTTC.

This rearrangement joins TRBV7-6 to TRBJ1-4; the D is unclear. V was pared by 2 bases and J by 6 bases, with 10 bases between. This CDR3 comprises 14 residues. Germline V CDR1 and CDR2: SGHVS, FNYEAQ. The DNA for the CDR3 is TGTGCCAGCAGCTTACCCGGGCCGTATGAAAAACTGTTTTTT. It codes for CASSLPGPYEKLFF.

The chain has TRBV19 and TRBJ2-3, with D perhaps matching TRBD1 (5 bases). Per germline, CDR1 LNHDA and CDR2 SQIVND (reference sequence). The CDR3 runs 16 residues. Trimming removed 0 bases from V and 3 bases from J, with 13 bases in between. For the CDR3, the DNA is TGTGCCAGTAGTATAGAGCGGCAGGGATTAACAGATACGCAGTATTTT. Protein: CASSIERQGLTDTQYF.

This CDR3 is CASSTDPHEQYF. In DNA, the CDR3 is TGTGCCAGCAGCACGGACCCTCACGAGCAGTACTTC. The rearrangement joins TRBV28 to TRBJ2-7; D gene ambiguous. With 6 bases removed from V and 5 bases from J, the gap between germline ends came to 11 bases. CDR3 length: 12 amino acids. Germline V gives CDR1 MDHEN, CDR2 SYDVKM.

The rearrangement joins TRBV10-3 to TRBJ2-3; TRBD1 is a possible D gene (5 bases). The CDR3 consists of 15 residues. V shed 4 bases and J shed 3 bases, with 14 bases lying between them. Germline V lookup: CDR1 ENHRY, CDR2 SYGVKD. CDR3 bases: TGTGCCATCAGTGCCCCCCAGGGTGGAACAGATACGCAGTATTTT. The encoded protein is CAISAPQGGTDTQYF.

This chain links TRBV7-6 with TRBJ2-7, with TRBD2 matching over 7 bases. The CDR3 is 14 residues long. The germline CDR1 and CDR2 sequences are SGHVS and FNYEAQ. J lost 3 bases, V lost 0 bases, and 2 bases had no gene match. The CDR3, as DNA: TGTGCCAGCAGCTTAGCCGGGGGGATCTACGAGCAGTACTTC. It encodes CASSLAGGIYEQYF.

The rearrangement joins TRBV7-9 to TRBJ2-7, with D maybe TRBD1 (6 bases). Trimming stripped 8 bases from V and 4 bases from J, with 9 bases between. This CDR3 has 11 residues. Germline V CDR1 and CDR2: SEHNR, FQNEAQ (reference sequence). In nucleotides, the CDR3 is TGTGCCAGCCGTCAGGGGTACGAGCAGTACTTC. Translation: CASRQGYEQYF.

The chain joins TRBV2 to TRBJ2-5; 9 positions agree with TRBD1. The germline V gene has CDR1 SNHLY and CDR2 FYNNEI. The CDR3 consists of 19 residues. V was clipped by 2 bases and J by 1 base; unmatched bases: 14. The CDR3 protein is CASSERDWTGVPGQETQYF. The CDR3 DNA is TGTGCCAGCAGTGAAAGAGACTGGACAGGGGTCCCGGGCCAAGAGACCCAGTACTTC.

For this clone: One end of the junction varies from germline; a read error may be responsible. The rearrangement uses TRBV27 and TRBJ2-2; perhaps D is TRBD1 or TRBD2 (6 bases each). Germline V CDR1 and CDR2: MNHEY, SMNVEV (reference sequence). CDR3 length: 12 residues. Written as DNA, the CDR3 is TGTGCCAGCAGTTTACTCGCAGGGGAGGTGTTTTTT. Translating it yields CASSLLAGEVFF.

The chain recombines TRBV28 with TRBJ2-3, with D possibly TRBD2 on 5 matching bases. The V gene lost 5 bases and the J gene lost 0 bases, with 12 bases spanning the gap. CDR3 length: 15 residues. Germline CDR1 MDHEN, CDR2 SYDVKM. DNA of the CDR3: TGTGCCAGCAGTCCATCCTCGGGGAGCACAGATACGCAGTATTTT. As protein: CASSPSSGSTDTQYF.

V and J are TRBV6-5 and TRBJ1-4; maybe TRBD1 (5 bases). The CDR3 runs to 15 residues. In germline, CDR1 is MNHEY, CDR2 SVGAGI. The V and J ends lost 1 base and 3 bases respectively, with 9 bases between them. CDR3 nucleotide sequence: TGTGCCAGCAGTTACTACGAGGGGCCTAATGAAAAACTGTTTTTT. The encoded protein is CASSYYEGPNEKLFF.

The gene calls are TRBV5-6 and TRBJ2-2, with D possibly TRBD2 on 5 matching bases. Germline V gives CDR1 SGHDT, CDR2 YYEEEE. The CDR3 loop spans 12 amino acids. V was cut by 3 bases and J by 6 bases, with 6 bases left in between. As DNA, the CDR3 is TGTGCCAGCAGCTCGGGGTCCGGGGAGCTGTTTTTT. Translating it yields CASSSGSGELFF.

In this sample, this clone turned up once. The chain has TRBV5-1 and TRBJ2-2; 7 bases fit TRBD1. The germline V gene has CDR1 SGHRS and CDR2 YFSETQ. This CDR3 is built from 14 residues. V shed 3 bases and J 5 bases; nucleotides not matched to a gene: 4. CDR3 in amino acids: CASSSIQGTGELFF. The CDR3 DNA follows: TGCGCCAGCAGCTCGATACAGGGGACCGGGGAGCTGTTTTTT.